The rows below give T cell receptor beta chains drawn from one sample of a study of T cells in lung cancer brain metastases. Assay: immunoSEQ multiplex PCR; the TCRdb copy retains only in-frame clones and omits some. This sample yields roughly 4,400 clones, of which roughly 87% are seen a single time; under 3.5% belongs to the top ten. The specimen was tumor tissue from the primary lung tumor. Source of these receptors: a woman aged 45-59 years with non-small cell lung cancer. The CDR3 runs from the conserved cysteine through the conserved F or W. D genes are given only for firm matches. Size is stated for part of the rows, as once, few or many counts, or as a class when the clone is expanded.

v_gene	d_gene	abundance	j_gene	CDR3aa	CDR3nt
TRBV2	TRBD1	once	TRBJ2-1	CASSPDRGALGMQFF	TGTGCCAGCAGTCCGGACAGGGGGGCTTTAGGTATGCAGTTCTTC
TRBV5-1	-	-	TRBJ2-1	CASSPGGYEQFF	TGCGCCAGCAGCCCTGGGGGGTATGAGCAGTTCTTC
TRBV11-3	-	-	TRBJ1-2	CVSSLEGGYTF	TGTGTCAGCAGCTTAGAAGGTGGCTACACCTTC
TRBV29-1	-	-	TRBJ1-2	CSVVLGAHGYTF	TGCAGCGTTGTTCTGGGGGCACATGGCTACACCTTC
TRBV4-1	-	-	TRBJ1-4	CASSQGGRSLEKLFF	TGCGCCAGCAGCCAAGGAGGACGTTCCCTTGAAAAACTGTTTTTT
TRBV11-3	TRBD1	-	TRBJ2-5	CASSRSTGSETQYF	TGTGCCAGCAGCCGCTCGACAGGGTCAGAGACCCAGTACTTC
TRBV13	-	-	TRBJ2-3	CASSIDQRSTDTQYF	TGTGCCAGCAGCATCGATCAGAGGAGCACAGATACGCAGTATTTT
TRBV6-5	TRBD2	once	TRBJ2-1	CASSYSASGIYNEQFF	TGTGCCAGCAGTTACTCGGCTAGCGGGATCTACAATGAGCAGTTCTTC
TRBV14	-	-	TRBJ1-2	CASSRTRAGSGYTF	TGTGCCAGCAGCCGAACCAGGGCCGGAAGTGGCTACACCTTC
TRBV6-1	-	-	TRBJ2-5	CASSQSLSQETQYF	TGTGCCAGCAGTCAGTCCTTAAGCCAAGAGACCCAGTACTTC
TRBV7-3	-	-	TRBJ2-1	CASSLDVPRGDNEQFF	TGTGCCAGCAGCTTAGATGTTCCCCGAGGCGACAATGAGCAGTTCTTC
TRBV6-6	TRBD1	-	TRBJ1-2	CASSLTTGGGYTF	TGTGCCAGCAGTTTAACCACAGGGGGCGGCTACACCTTC
TRBV7-9	-	-	TRBJ1-1	CASSSYTEAFF	TGTGCCAGCAGCTCGTACACTGAAGCTTTCTTT